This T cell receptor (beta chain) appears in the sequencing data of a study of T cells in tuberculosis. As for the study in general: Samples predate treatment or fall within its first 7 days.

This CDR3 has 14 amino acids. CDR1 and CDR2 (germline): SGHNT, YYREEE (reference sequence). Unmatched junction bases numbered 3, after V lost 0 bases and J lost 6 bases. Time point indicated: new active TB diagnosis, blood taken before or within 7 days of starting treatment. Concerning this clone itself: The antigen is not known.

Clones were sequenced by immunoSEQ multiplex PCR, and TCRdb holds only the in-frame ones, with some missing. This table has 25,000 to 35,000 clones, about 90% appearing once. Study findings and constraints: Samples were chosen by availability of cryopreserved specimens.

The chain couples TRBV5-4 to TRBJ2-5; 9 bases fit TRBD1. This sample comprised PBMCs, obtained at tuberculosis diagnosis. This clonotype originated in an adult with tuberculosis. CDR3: CASSLADRGKTQYF. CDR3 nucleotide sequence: TGTGCCAGCAGCTTGGCGGACAGGGGTAAGACCCAGTACTTC.